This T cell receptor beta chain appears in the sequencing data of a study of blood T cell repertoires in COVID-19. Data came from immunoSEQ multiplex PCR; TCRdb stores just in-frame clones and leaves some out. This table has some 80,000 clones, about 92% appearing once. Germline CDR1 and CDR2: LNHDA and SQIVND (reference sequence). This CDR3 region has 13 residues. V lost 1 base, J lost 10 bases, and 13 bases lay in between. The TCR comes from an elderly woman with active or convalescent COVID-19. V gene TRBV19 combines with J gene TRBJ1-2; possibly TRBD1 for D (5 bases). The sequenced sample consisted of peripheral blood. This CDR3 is CASSIGQGFLYTF. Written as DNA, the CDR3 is TGTGCCAGTAGTATAGGCCAGGGATTCCTCTACACCTTC. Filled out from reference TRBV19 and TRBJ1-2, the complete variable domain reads DGGITQSPKYLFRKEGQNVTLSCEQNLNHDAMYWYRQDPGQGLRLIYYSQIVNDFQKGDIAEGYSVSREKKESFPLTVTSAQKNPTAFYLCASSIGQGFLYTFGSGTRLTVV.